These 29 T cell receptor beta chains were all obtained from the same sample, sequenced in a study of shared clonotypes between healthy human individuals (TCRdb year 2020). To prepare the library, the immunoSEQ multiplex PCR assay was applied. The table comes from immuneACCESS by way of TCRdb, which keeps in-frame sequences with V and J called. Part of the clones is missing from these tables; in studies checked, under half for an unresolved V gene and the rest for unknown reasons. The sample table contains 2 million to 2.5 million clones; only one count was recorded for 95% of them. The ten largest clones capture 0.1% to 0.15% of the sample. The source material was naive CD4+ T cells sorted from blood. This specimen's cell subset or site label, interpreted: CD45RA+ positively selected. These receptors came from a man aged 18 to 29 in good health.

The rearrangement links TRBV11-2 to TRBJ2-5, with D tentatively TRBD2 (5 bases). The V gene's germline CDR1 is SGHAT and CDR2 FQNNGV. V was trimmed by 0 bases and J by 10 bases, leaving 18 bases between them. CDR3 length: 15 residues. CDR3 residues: CASSLDVPGEGDQYF. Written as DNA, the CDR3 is TGTGCCAGCAGCTTAGATGTGCCGGGCGAGGGTGACCAGTACTTC.

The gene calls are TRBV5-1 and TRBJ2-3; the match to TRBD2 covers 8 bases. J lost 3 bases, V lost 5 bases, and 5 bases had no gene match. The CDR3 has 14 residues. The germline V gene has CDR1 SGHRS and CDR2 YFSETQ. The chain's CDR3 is CASRRLAGTDTQYF. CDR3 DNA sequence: TGCGCCAGCAGACGCCTAGCGGGTACAGATACGCAGTATTTT.

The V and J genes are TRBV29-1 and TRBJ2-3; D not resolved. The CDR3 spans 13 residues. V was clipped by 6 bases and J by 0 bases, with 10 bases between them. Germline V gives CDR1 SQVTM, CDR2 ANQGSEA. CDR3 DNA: TGCAGCGTGGCAGCATCTAGCACAGATACGCAGTATTTT. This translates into CSVAASSTDTQYF.

The CDR3 loop reads CASSPPTGELFF. The CDR3, as DNA: TGTGCCAGCAGCCCCCCCACCGGGGAGCTGTTTTTT. V is TRBV5-6 and J is TRBJ2-2, with D unclear. Germline V gene data show CDR1 as SGHDT and CDR2 as YYEEEE. The CDR3 loop spans 12 amino acids. Trimming shortened V by 4 bases and J by 4 bases, and 5 bases separated the two germline ends.

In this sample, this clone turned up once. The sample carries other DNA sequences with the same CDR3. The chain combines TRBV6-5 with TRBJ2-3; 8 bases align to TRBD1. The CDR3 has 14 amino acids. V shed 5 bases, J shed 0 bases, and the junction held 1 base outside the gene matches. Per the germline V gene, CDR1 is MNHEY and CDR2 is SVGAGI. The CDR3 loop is CASSRTGSTDTQYF. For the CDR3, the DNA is TGTGCCAGCAGTCGGACAGGGAGCACAGATACGCAGTATTTT.

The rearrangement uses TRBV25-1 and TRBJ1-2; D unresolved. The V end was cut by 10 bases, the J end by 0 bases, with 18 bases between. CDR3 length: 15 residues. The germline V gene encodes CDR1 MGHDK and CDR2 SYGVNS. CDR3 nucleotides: TGTGCCAACTACCCCCCTAGAAGTTCTAACTATGGCTACACCTTC. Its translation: CANYPPRSSNYGYTF.

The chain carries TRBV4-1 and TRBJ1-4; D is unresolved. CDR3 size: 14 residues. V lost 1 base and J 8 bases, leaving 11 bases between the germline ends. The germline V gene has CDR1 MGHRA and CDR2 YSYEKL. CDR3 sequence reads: CASSQASSVEKLFF. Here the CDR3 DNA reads TGCGCCAGCAGCCAAGCGAGTTCCGTGGAAAAACTGTTTTTT.

The CDR3 nucleotides read TGCGCCAGCAGCTTACGACAGCCCAGCTCTGGAAACACCATATATTTT. It translates to CASSLRQPSSGNTIYF. The rearrangement links TRBV5-1 to TRBJ1-3; D is possibly TRBD1 (5 bases). V lost 2 bases to trimming and J lost 0 bases, with 12 bases between them. This CDR3 has 16 amino acids. Germline values: CDR1 SGHRS, CDR2 YFSETQ.

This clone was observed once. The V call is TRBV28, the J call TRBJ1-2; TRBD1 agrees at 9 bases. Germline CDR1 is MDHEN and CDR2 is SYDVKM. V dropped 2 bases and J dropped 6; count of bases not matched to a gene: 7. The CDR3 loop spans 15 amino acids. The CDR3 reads CASSLLPGQGNGYTF. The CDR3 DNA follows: TGTGCCAGCAGTTTACTACCGGGACAGGGAAATGGCTACACCTTC.

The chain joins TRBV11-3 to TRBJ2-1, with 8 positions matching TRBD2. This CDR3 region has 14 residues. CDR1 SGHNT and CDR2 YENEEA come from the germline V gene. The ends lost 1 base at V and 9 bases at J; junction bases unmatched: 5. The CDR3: CASSLAGGPGEQFF. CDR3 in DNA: TGTGCCAGCAGCTTAGCGGGGGGGCCTGGTGAGCAGTTCTTC.

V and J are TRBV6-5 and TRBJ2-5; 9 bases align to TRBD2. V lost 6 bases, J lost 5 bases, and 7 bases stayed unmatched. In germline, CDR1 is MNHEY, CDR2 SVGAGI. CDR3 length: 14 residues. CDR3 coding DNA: TGTGCCAGCAGCCGTTATCTAGCGGGGGAGACCCAGTACTTC. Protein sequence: CASSRYLAGETQYF.

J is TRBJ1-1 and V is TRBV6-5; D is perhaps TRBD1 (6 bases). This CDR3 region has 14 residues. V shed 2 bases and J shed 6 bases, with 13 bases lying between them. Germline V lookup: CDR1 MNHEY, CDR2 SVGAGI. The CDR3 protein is CASSYVGGGAEAFF. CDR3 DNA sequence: TGTGCCAGCAGTTACGTTGGGGGGGGCGCTGAAGCTTTCTTT.

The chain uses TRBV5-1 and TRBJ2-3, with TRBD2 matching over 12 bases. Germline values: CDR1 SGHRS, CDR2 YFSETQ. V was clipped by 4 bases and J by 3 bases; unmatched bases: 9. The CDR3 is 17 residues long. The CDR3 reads CASSQSRLAGETDTQYF. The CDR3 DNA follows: TGCGCCAGCAGCCAATCTAGACTAGCGGGAGAAACAGATACGCAGTATTTT.

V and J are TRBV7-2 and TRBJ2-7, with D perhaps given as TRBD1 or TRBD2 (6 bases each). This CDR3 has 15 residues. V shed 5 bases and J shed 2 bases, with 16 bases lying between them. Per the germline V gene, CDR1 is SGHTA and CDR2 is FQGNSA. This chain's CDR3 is CASSQGGSGAYEQYF. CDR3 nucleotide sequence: TGTGCCAGCAGCCAGGGAGGATCAGGGGCCTACGAGCAGTACTTC.

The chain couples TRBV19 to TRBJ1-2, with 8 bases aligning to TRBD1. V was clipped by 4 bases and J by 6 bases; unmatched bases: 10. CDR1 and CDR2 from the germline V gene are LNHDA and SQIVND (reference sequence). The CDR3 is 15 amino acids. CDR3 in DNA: TGTGCCAGTAGTACGCCAGGGGGCGCGTTCAATGGCTACACCTTC. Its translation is CASSTPGGAFNGYTF. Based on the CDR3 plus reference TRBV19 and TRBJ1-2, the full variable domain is DGGITQSPKYLFRKEGQNVTLSCEQNLNHDAMYWYRQDPGQGLRLIYYSQIVNDFQKGDIAEGYSVSREKKESFPLTVTSAQKNPTAFYLCASSTPGGAFNGYTFGSGTRLTVV.

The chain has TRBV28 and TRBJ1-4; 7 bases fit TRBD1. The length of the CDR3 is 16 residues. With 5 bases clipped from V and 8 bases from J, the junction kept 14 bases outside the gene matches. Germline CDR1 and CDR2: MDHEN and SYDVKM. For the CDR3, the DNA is TGTGCCAGCAGTCTCCCAGATGCAGGGGGATTCGAAAAACTGTTTTTT. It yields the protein CASSLPDAGGFEKLFF.

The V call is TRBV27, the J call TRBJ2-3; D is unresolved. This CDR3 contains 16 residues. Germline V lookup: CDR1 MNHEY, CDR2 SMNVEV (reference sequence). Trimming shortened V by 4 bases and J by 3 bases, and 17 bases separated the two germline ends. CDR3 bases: TGTGCCAGCAGTTCCATCCTCGGTATAGGAACAGATACGCAGTATTTT. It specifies CASSSILGIGTDTQYF.

The CDR3 coding sequence is TGTGCCATCAGTGCGACCGTCCTTTCAGATACGCAGTATTTT. Translation: CAISATVLSDTQYF. The V call is TRBV10-3, the J call TRBJ2-3; unclear D gene. The germline V and J ends were trimmed by 4 bases and 4 bases, with 12 bases remaining between them. The CDR3 has 14 residues. Germline loops: CDR1 ENHRY, CDR2 SYGVKD.

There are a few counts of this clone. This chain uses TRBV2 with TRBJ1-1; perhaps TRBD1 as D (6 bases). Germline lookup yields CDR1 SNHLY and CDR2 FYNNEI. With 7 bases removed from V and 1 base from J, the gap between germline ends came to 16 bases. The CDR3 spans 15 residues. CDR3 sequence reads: CASIPIGGSNTEAFF. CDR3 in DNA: TGTGCCAGCATCCCAATAGGGGGTTCGAACACTGAAGCTTTCTTT.

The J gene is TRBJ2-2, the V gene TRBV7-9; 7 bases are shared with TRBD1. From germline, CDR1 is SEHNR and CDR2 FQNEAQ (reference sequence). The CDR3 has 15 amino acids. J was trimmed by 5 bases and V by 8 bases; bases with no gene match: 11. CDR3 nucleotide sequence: TGTGCCAGCCTGAGGGACAGCCCCGCAACCGGGGAGCTGTTTTTT. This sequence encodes CASLRDSPATGELFF.

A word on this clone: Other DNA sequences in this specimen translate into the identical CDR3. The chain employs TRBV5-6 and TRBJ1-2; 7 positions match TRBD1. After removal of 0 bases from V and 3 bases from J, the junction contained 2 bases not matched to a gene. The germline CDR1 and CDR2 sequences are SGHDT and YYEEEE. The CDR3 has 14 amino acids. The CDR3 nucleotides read TGTGCCAGCAGCTTGGACAGGGGACACTATGGCTACACCTTC. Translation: CASSLDRGHYGYTF.

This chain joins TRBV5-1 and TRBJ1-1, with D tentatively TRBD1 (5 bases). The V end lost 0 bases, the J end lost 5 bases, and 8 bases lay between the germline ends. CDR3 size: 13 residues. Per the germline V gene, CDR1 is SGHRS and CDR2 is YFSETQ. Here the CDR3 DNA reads TGCGCCAGCAGCTTGGAGGGGTGGACTGAAGCTTTCTTT. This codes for CASSLEGWTEAFF.

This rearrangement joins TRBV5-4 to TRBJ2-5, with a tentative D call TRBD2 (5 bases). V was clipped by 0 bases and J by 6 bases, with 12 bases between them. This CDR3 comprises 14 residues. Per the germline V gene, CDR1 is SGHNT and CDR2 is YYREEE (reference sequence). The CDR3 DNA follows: TGTGCCAGCAGCTTGGGGGGAGACACCCAGACCCAGTACTTC. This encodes CASSLGGDTQTQYF.

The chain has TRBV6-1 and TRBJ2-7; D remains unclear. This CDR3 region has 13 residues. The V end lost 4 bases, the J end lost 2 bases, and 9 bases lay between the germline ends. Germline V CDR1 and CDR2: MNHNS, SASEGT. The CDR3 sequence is CASSGVVPYEQYF. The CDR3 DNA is TGTGCCAGCAGTGGAGTCGTACCCTACGAGCAGTACTTC.

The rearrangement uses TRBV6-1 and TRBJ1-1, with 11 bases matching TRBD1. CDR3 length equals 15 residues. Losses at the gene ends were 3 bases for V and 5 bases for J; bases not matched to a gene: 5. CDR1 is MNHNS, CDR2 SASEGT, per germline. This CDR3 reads CASSEPWDRGTEAFF. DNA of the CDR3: TGTGCCAGCAGTGAGCCTTGGGACAGGGGGACTGAAGCTTTCTTT.

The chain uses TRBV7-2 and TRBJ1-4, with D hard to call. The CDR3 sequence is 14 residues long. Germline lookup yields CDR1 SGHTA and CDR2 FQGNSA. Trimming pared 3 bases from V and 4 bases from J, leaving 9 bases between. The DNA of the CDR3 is TGTGCCAGCAGCTTGACGAGAATTAATGAAAAACTGTTTTTT. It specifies CASSLTRINEKLFF.

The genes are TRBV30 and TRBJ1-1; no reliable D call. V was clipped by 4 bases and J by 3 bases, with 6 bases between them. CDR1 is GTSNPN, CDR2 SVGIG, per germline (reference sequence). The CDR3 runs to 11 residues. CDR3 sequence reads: CAWTLHTEAFF. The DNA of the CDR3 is TGTGCCTGGACCCTGCACACTGAAGCTTTCTTT.

The CDR3 nucleotides are TGTGCCAGCAGTTACTCGAGAAACGGAGACACCATATATTTT. Translated, it gives CASSYSRNGDTIYF. The V call is TRBV6-5, the J call TRBJ1-3; D is unclear. The CDR3 runs to 14 residues. The germline gives CDR1 MNHEY, CDR2 SVGAGI. V lost 0 bases and J lost 8, with 11 bases in between.

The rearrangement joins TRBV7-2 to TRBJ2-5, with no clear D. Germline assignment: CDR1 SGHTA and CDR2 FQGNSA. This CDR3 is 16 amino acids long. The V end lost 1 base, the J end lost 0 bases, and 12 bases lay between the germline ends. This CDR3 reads CASSLEDTTYQETQYF. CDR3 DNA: TGTGCCAGCAGCTTAGAGGATACGACGTACCAAGAGACCCAGTACTTC.